Following are 20 T cell receptor beta chains from one sample sequenced in a study of T cell responses to AZD1222 COVID-19 vaccine. Assay: immunoSEQ multiplex PCR; the TCRdb copy retains only in-frame clones and omits some. The table shows about 150,000 clones, with approximately 85% occurring only once. The sample was peripheral blood, taken on day 0 of AZD1222 vaccination. Receptors originate from an adult in good health.

For the CDR3, the DNA is TGTGCCATCGGGACCTTTTACTATGGGACTTCCTACAATGAGCAGTTCTTC. Amino acid sequence: CAIGTFYYGTSYNEQFF. The chain recombines TRBV10-3 with TRBJ2-1; weak D call: TRBD2 (6 bases). Trimming removed 8 bases at V and 1 base at J, with 21 bases between. CDR1 is ENHRY and CDR2 is SYGVKD in the germline V gene. The CDR3 runs to 17 residues.

The V gene is TRBV2, the J gene TRBJ1-1; no clear D gene. V lost 5 bases to trimming and J lost 8 bases, with 9 bases between them. This CDR3 has 11 residues. The germline V gene has CDR1 SNHLY and CDR2 FYNNEI. Written as DNA, the CDR3 is TGTGCCAGCAGTTGGACGGGAGAAGCTTTCTTT. Translated: CASSWTGEAFF.

Comment on this clone: The sample holds other DNA sequences that translate to the same CDR3. This chain connects TRBV28 to TRBJ1-2, with a weak D call TRBD1 (5 bases). The CDR3 is 12 residues long. The V and J ends lost 2 bases and 5 bases respectively, with 6 bases between them. The germline V gene has CDR1 MDHEN and CDR2 SYDVKM. The CDR3 DNA follows: TGTGCCAGCAGTTTAGACAGTTATGGCTACACCTTC. This sequence encodes CASSLDSYGYTF.

This chain joins TRBV6-6 and TRBJ2-3, with a weak D call TRBD2 (6 bases). Germline CDR1 and CDR2: MNHNY and SVGAGI (reference sequence). The V and J ends lost 10 bases and 2 bases respectively, with 7 bases between them. The CDR3 contains 11 residues. This CDR3 is CATDYTDTQYF. As DNA, the CDR3 is TGTGCCACGGACTACACAGATACGCAGTATTTT.

The V call is TRBV6-5, the J call TRBJ1-1, with 8 bases matching TRBD1. Germline assignment: CDR1 MNHEY and CDR2 SVGAGI. V shed 4 bases and J 10 bases; nucleotides not matched to a gene: 14. The CDR3 totals 15 residues. Here the CDR3 DNA reads TGTGCCAGCAGTTCACGGACAGGGAACATCCAAGGAGCTTTCTTT. Translating gives CASSSRTGNIQGAFF.

This chain connects TRBV11-2 to TRBJ2-7, with TRBD2 matching 7 bases. J gave up 3 bases and V 1 base, and 6 bases lay outside the gene matches. This CDR3 contains 15 residues. Germline V gene lookup returns CDR1 SGHAT and CDR2 FQNNGV. The CDR3 DNA reads TGTGCCAGCAGCTTAGGGGCGGGAGCGGGCTACGAGCAGTACTTC. It translates to CASSLGAGAGYEQYF.

The chain couples TRBV12-2 to TRBJ1-6. TRBV12-2 is classified as a pseudogene. The length of the CDR3 is 15 residues. In DNA form, the CDR3 reads TGTGCAAGTCGCTTGGGGGACCACCCAGAGGTTCCCCTCCACTTT. It codes for CASRLGDHPEVPLHF.

V gene TRBV29-1 combines with J gene TRBJ2-1; D is perhaps TRBD1 or TRBD2 (6 bases each). This CDR3 has 12 residues. With 8 bases removed from V and 9 bases from J, the gap between germline ends came to 17 bases. CDR1 SQVTM and CDR2 ANQGSEA come from the germline V gene. The CDR3 is CSPRGIGGEQFF. DNA of the CDR3: TGCAGCCCTAGGGGGATCGGGGGTGAGCAGTTCTTC.

The CDR3 is CAWSMRGPGEQYF. The CDR3 DNA sequence: TGTGCCTGGAGTATGAGGGGGCCAGGGGAGCAGTACTTC. J is TRBJ2-7 and V is TRBV30, with 7 bases identical to TRBD1. CDR1 and CDR2 (germline): GTSNPN, SVGIG (reference sequence). This CDR3 has 13 amino acids. The trim removed 2 bases at V and 7 bases at J, leaving 8 bases unmatched.

The chain couples TRBV4-1 to TRBJ2-1; 13 bases fit TRBD2. This CDR3 contains 16 residues. Trimming at V came to 2 bases and at J to 6 bases, leaving 4 bases not matched to a gene. Germline CDR1 reads MGHRA; CDR2 reads YSYEKL. This chain's CDR3 is CASSQPTSGRGNEQFF. The CDR3 DNA reads as TGCGCCAGCAGCCAACCCACTAGCGGGAGGGGCAATGAGCAGTTCTTC.

CDR3 nucleotide sequence: TGTGCCAGCACCCCTCGGGTAACAGATACGCAGTATTTT. Its translation is CASTPRVTDTQYF. The chain has TRBV27 and TRBJ2-3, with unresolved D. The germline CDR1 and CDR2 sequences are MNHEY and SMNVEV (reference sequence). Trimming stripped 7 bases from V and 3 bases from J, with 11 bases between. The CDR3 consists of 13 residues.

V is TRBV30 and J is TRBJ1-2; TRBD1 matches at 9 bases. The CDR3 is 17 residues long. V was pared by 2 bases and J by 2 bases, with 12 bases of the junction left unmatched. Germline lookup yields CDR1 GTSNPN and CDR2 SVGIG (reference sequence). Here the CDR3 reads CAWSSARSTGGNYGYTF. CDR3 sequence (DNA): TGTGCCTGGAGTTCCGCCCGATCGACAGGGGGGAACTATGGCTACACCTTC.

This rearrangement joins TRBV12-3 or TRBV12-4 to TRBJ2-1; weak D call: TRBD1 (7 bases). V gave up 3 bases and J gave up 9 bases, with 12 bases separating them. The CDR3 extends over 13 amino acids. For the CDR3, the DNA is TGTGCCAGCAGTTTCAATCAGGGGGGTGAGCAGTTCTTC. Translated: CASSFNQGGEQFF.

V and J are TRBV5-4 and TRBJ1-2; 8 bases match TRBD1. Germline V gene sequence: CDR1 SGHNT, CDR2 YYREEE (reference sequence). The CDR3 totals 14 residues. Trimming took 6 bases from V and 6 from J; bases not matched to a gene: 10. In DNA, the CDR3 is TGTGCCAGCACCCGCTACCAGGGGGCGGATGGCTACACCTTC. Protein: CASTRYQGADGYTF.

The CDR3 protein is CASGGQGAYNSPLHF. CDR3 coding DNA: TGTGCCAGTGGAGGACAGGGGGCGTACAATTCACCCCTCCACTTT. The V call is TRBV19, the J call TRBJ1-6, with 11 bases fitting TRBD1. Trimming at V came to 8 bases and at J to 7 bases, leaving 7 bases not matched to a gene. CDR3 length: 15 residues. CDR1 is LNHDA and CDR2 is SQIVND in the germline V gene (reference sequence).

The chain is built from TRBV5-1 and TRBJ1-2; 11 bases are shared with TRBD1. The CDR3 is 13 amino acids. Germline CDR1 and CDR2: SGHRS and YFSETQ. J was trimmed by 7 bases and V by 4 bases; bases with no gene match: 3. This CDR3 reads CASSIGTGGGYTF. The CDR3 region has the DNA TGCGCCAGCAGCATAGGGACAGGGGGTGGCTACACCTTC.

V and J are TRBV12-3 or TRBV12-4 and TRBJ1-5; D uncertain. The ends were cut back, 7 bases at V and 11 bases at J, with 15 bases in the middle. There are 12 residues in the CDR3. In nucleotides, the CDR3 is TGTGCCAGCACATTAGGGCTTAGGGCCCAGCATTTT. Residues: CASTLGLRAQHF.

The chain employs TRBV6-5 and TRBJ2-3; 9 bases agree with TRBD2. V lost 2 bases to trimming and J lost 6 bases; unmatched junction nucleotides: 6. This CDR3 has 15 residues. CDR1 MNHEY and CDR2 SVGAGI come from the germline V gene. CDR3 nucleotides: TGTGCCAGCAGTTACCAGACTAGCGGACTCGATACGCAGTATTTT. Its translation: CASSYQTSGLDTQYF.

A single count supports this clone. The chain employs TRBV16 and TRBJ1-2, with TRBD1 as a possible D gene (5 bases). V was trimmed by 0 bases and J by 8 bases, leaving 13 bases between them. The CDR3 is made up of 14 amino acids. The V gene's germline CDR1 is KGHSY and CDR2 FQNENV. As DNA, the CDR3 is TGTGCCAGCAGCCAATCGACCCAGGGCGGAGGCTACACCTTC. Amino acid sequence: CASSQSTQGGGYTF.

The chain uses TRBV5-1 and TRBJ2-7, with 8 positions matching TRBD1. Per germline, CDR1 SGHRS and CDR2 YFSETQ. Unmatched junction bases numbered 8, after V lost 4 bases and J lost 2 bases. This CDR3 is 15 amino acids long. CDR3 sequence reads: CASSERQGLAYEQYF. Written as DNA, the CDR3 is TGCGCCAGCAGCGAACGACAGGGGCTGGCCTACGAGCAGTACTTC.